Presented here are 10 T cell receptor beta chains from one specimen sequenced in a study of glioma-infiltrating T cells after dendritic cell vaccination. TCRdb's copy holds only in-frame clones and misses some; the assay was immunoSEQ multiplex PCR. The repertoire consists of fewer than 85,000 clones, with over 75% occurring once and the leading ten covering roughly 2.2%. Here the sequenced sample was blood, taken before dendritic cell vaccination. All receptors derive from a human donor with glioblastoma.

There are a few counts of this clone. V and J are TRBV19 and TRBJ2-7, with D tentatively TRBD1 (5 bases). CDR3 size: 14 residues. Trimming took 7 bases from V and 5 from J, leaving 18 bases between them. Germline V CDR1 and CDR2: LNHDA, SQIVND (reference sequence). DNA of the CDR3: TGTGCCAGTACCCGCGGACATGAGGAGAACGAGCAGTACTTC. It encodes CASTRGHEENEQYF.

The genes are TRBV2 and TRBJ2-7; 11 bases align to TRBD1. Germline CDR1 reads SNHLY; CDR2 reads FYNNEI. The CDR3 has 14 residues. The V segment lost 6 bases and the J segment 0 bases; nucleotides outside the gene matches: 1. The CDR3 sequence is CASRGTGGSYEQYF. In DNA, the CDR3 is TGTGCCAGCAGAGGGACAGGGGGCTCCTACGAGCAGTACTTC.

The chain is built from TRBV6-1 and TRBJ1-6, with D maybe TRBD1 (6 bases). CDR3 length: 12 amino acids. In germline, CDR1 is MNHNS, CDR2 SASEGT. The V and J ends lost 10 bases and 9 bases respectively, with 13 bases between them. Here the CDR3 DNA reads TGTGCCACTCGGACAGAGCTTTCACCCCTCCACTTT. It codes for CATRTELSPLHF.

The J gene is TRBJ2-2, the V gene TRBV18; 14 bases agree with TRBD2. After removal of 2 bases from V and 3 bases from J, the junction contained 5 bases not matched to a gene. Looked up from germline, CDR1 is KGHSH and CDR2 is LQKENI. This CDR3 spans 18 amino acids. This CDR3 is CASSPRLAGGPDTGELFF. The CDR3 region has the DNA TGTGCCAGCTCACCAAGACTAGCGGGGGGGCCGGACACCGGGGAGCTGTTTTTT.

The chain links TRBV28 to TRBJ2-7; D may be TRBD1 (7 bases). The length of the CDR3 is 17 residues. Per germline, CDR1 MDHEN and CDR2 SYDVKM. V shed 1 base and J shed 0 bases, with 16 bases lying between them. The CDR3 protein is CASSLYGGTVTSYEQYF. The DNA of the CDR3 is TGTGCCAGCAGTTTATATGGAGGGACAGTGACCTCCTACGAGCAGTACTTC.

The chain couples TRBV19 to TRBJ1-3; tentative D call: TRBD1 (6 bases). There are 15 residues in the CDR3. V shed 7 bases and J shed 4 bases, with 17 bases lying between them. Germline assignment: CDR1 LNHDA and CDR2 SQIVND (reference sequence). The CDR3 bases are TGTGCCAGTACTGTGACCACAGGGTCAGGAAACACCATATATTTT. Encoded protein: CASTVTTGSGNTIYF.

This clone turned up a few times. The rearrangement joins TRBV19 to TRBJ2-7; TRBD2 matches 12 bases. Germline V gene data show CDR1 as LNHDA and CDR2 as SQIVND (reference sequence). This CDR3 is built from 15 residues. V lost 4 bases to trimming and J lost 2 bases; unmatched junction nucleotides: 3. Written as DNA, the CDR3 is TGTGCCAGTAGTACAACTAGCGGGGGGCCCTACGAGCAGTACTTC. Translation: CASSTTSGGPYEQYF.

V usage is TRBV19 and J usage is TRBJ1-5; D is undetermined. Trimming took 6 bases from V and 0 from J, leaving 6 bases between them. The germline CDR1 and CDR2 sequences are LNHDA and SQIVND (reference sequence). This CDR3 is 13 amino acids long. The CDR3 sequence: CASRPYSNQPQHF. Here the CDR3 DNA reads TGTGCCAGTAGGCCCTATAGCAATCAGCCCCAGCATTTT.

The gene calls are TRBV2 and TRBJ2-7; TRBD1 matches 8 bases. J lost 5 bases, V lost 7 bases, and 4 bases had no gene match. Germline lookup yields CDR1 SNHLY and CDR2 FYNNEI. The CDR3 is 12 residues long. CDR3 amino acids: CASTRTGNEQYF. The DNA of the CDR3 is TGTGCCAGCACGAGGACAGGGAACGAGCAGTACTTC.

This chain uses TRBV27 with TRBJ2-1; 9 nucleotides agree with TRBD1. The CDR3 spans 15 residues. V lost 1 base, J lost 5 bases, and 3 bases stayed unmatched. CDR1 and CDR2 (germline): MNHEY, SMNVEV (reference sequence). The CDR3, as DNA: TGTGCCAGCAGTTTATTCGGGACAGGGAACAATGAGCAGTTCTTC. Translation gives CASSLFGTGNNEQFF.